This TCR beta chain appears in the sequencing data of a study of blood T cell repertoires in COVID-19. As for the study in general: T cells, B-cell-depleted T cells, or PBMCs supplied cDNA or gDNA.

Data came from immunoSEQ multiplex PCR; TCRdb stores just in-frame clones and leaves some out. The sample holds about 190,000 clones, roughly 90% seen once. Germline loops: CDR1 MNHEY, CDR2 SVGAGI. CDR3 size: 12 residues. J lost 2 bases, V lost 10 bases, and 4 bases had no gene match. The chain carries TRBV6-5 and TRBJ2-7; 8 positions agree with TRBD2. This sequence was found in a man aged 45 to 65 with acute or convalescent COVID-19. What was sequenced was peripheral blood. For the CDR3, the DNA is TGTGCCACCCAGGGACTAGCCTACGAGCAGTACTTC. Translated: CATQGLAYEQYF.